Below are 28 T cell receptor beta chains sequenced from a single sample in a study of T cell repertoires in cytomegalovirus infection. TCRdb redid the calling of the reads with MiXCR, one entry per CDR3 protein. The table includes about 160,000 distinct CDR3 sequences, under 20% detected once. Sequencing was done on a sample of CD8+ T cells from PBMCs. Receptor source: a human donor in good health (CMV status not recorded). Some clones in this sample may be carry-over from other donors' samples.

This chain uses TRBV11-2 with TRBJ1-5, with 9 bases aligning to TRBD1. The CDR3 covers 14 residues. The junction had 4 bases not matched to a gene; V was cut back by 4 bases and J by 6 bases. Germline V gene sequence: CDR1 SGHAT, CDR2 FQNNGV. CDR3 residues: CASSSTGGSQPQHF. CDR3 DNA: TGTGCCAGCAGCTCGACAGGGGGATCTCAGCCCCAGCATTTT.

This clonotype has a handful of counts. The chain employs TRBV20-1 and TRBJ1-2; 7 nucleotides match TRBD1. J lost 3 bases, V lost 2 bases, and 3 bases had no gene match. The CDR3 sequence is 13 residues long. CDR1 is DFQATT, CDR2 SNEGSKA, per germline (reference sequence). The CDR3 DNA follows: TGCAGTGCTAGAAGGGACAGTCACTATGGCTACACCTTC. It translates to CSARRDSHYGYTF.

V and J are TRBV7-8 and TRBJ2-1; D may match TRBD1 or TRBD2 (6 bases each). Per the germline V gene, CDR1 is SGHVS and CDR2 is FQNEAQ. This CDR3 has 14 residues. Trimming cost V 1 base and J 9 bases, with 13 bases left between them. The CDR3 DNA sequence: TGTGCCAGCAGCTTAGGAGGGGGGCCGAGTGAGCAGTTCTTC. Its protein is CASSLGGGPSEQFF.

This clonotype was recorded a few times. The chain joins TRBV20-1 to TRBJ2-7, with D maybe TRBD2 (5 bases). This CDR3 contains 14 residues. V was pared by 1 base and J by 2 bases, with 12 bases between. Germline V gene lookup returns CDR1 DFQATT and CDR2 SNEGSKA (reference sequence). The CDR3 nucleotides are TGCAGTGCTAGAGCCAGAGGGAAGGCCTACGAGCAGTACTTC. This codes for CSARARGKAYEQYF.

This clonotype was seen repeatedly, ten times or more. The rearrangement uses TRBV7-8 and TRBJ1-5, with 9 bases matching TRBD1. The germline CDR1 and CDR2 sequences are SGHVS and FQNEAQ. The V gene end was trimmed by 4 bases and the J gene end by 6 bases; junction bases not matched to a gene: 4. The CDR3 runs 14 residues. The CDR3 sequence is CASSSGQGTQPQHF. The CDR3 region has the DNA TGTGCCAGCAGCTCAGGACAGGGGACTCAGCCCCAGCATTTT.

The chain employs TRBV18 and TRBJ2-3; 7 nucleotides match TRBD1. The V and J ends lost 0 bases and 5 bases, in that order; junction bases with no gene match: 11. Germline lookup yields CDR1 KGHSH and CDR2 LQKENI. The CDR3 loop spans 17 amino acids. The CDR3 region is CASSPPSLRGRVDTQYF. DNA of the CDR3: TGTGCCAGCTCACCACCGTCTTTGAGGGGGCGCGTAGATACGCAGTATTTT. Variable domain in full (rest from reference TRBV18 and TRBJ2-3): NAGVMQNPRHLVRRRGQEARLRCSPMKGHSHVYWYRQLPEEGLKFMVYLQKENIIDESGMPKERFSAEFPKEGPSILRIQQVVRGDSAAYFCASSPPSLRGRVDTQYFGPGTRLTVL.

The table lists this clonotype with a few counts. The rearrangement uses TRBV7-2 and TRBJ2-7, with D hard to call. This CDR3 is built from 13 residues. CDR1 SGHTA and CDR2 FQGNSA come from the germline V gene. The V end was cut by 5 bases, the J end by 4 bases, with 12 bases between. The CDR3 is CASSALPTYEQYF. In DNA, the CDR3 is TGTGCCAGCAGCGCGCTACCTACGTACGAGCAGTACTTC.

J is TRBJ1-1 and V is TRBV20-1; a possible D gene is TRBD1 (6 bases). This CDR3 spans 19 amino acids. In germline, CDR1 is DFQATT, CDR2 SNEGSKA (reference sequence). Deletions cut 3 bases from V and 0 bases from J, with 26 bases between. As DNA, the CDR3 is TGCAGTGCTAGCTGGGTGGACAGCGCCCGATCGTATATGAACACTGAAGCTTTCTTT. This encodes CSASWVDSARSYMNTEAFF.

The V and J genes are TRBV4-2 and TRBJ2-5; D remains ambiguous. Germline V gene sequence: CDR1 LGHNA, CDR2 YNFKEQ. This CDR3 contains 17 residues. Trimming pared 0 bases from V and 4 bases from J, leaving 18 bases between. The CDR3 region has the DNA TGTGCCAGCAGCCAAGATGGGCCCCGATCACTCGGAGAGACCCAGTACTTC. Its protein product is CASSQDGPRSLGETQYF.

This clonotype was found a few times. The gene calls are TRBV10-3 and TRBJ1-1, with D unclear. This CDR3 spans 12 amino acids. CDR1 ENHRY and CDR2 SYGVKD come from the germline V gene. Trimming left V 11 bases short and J 0 bases short, with 10 bases between. CDR3 coding DNA: TGTGCCGGAGGGCAGGTGAACACTGAAGCTTTCTTT. Its protein is CAGGQVNTEAFF.

This clonotype was recorded many times. This sequence joins TRBV12-3 or TRBV12-4 and TRBJ2-1; D gene uncertain. Trimming stripped 6 bases from V and 2 bases from J, with 17 bases between. CDR3 length equals 16 residues. CDR3 loop: CASSHPEKDPYNEQFF. The CDR3 DNA reads TGTGCCAGCAGCCACCCGGAGAAGGACCCCTACAATGAGCAGTTCTTC.

The chain combines TRBV7-3 with TRBJ2-2; no definite D call. The CDR3 contains 15 residues. The germline V gene encodes CDR1 SGHTA and CDR2 FQGTGA. V lost 4 bases, J lost 1 base, and 10 bases lay in between. The CDR3 protein is CASSSEKQNTGELFF. The DNA for the CDR3 is TGTGCCAGCAGCTCGGAGAAGCAGAACACCGGGGAGCTGTTTTTT.

The sample holds a few counts of this clonotype. The V call is TRBV7-9, the J call TRBJ1-2, with TRBD1 identical over 10 bases. The ends lost 4 bases at V and 4 bases at J; junction bases unmatched: 3. From germline, CDR1 is SEHNR and CDR2 FQNEAQ (reference sequence). This CDR3 spans 14 amino acids. The DNA for the CDR3 is TGTGCCAGCAGCTCCGGGACAGGGGTCTATGGCTACACCTTC. Protein: CASSSGTGVYGYTF.

The V gene is TRBV19, the J gene TRBJ1-5, with TRBD1 matching 7 bases. The germline V gene encodes CDR1 LNHDA and CDR2 SQIVND (reference sequence). This CDR3 contains 14 residues. Losses at the gene ends were 9 bases for V and 3 bases for J; bases not matched to a gene: 8. The DNA of the CDR3 is TGTGCCAGCATGGACAGGCGGCTCAATCAGCCCCAGCATTTT. As protein: CASMDRRLNQPQHF.

The gene calls are TRBV14 and TRBJ2-7; the match to TRBD2 covers 8 bases. Germline V gives CDR1 SGHDN, CDR2 FVKESK. There are 13 residues in the CDR3. The V and J ends lost 3 bases and 6 bases, in that order; junction bases with no gene match: 4. CDR3 nucleotides: TGTGCCAGCAGCCAGAGGCGGGGGGTCGAGCAGTACTTC. It is translated as CASSQRRGVEQYF.

A few counts support this clonotype. This CDR3 is CASSEGVNTGELFF. The CDR3 DNA follows: TGTGCCAGCAGCGAGGGGGTGAACACCGGGGAGCTGTTTTTT. The chain has TRBV7-2 and TRBJ2-2, with D possibly being TRBD1 (6 bases). Germline assignment: CDR1 SGHTA and CDR2 FQGNSA. CDR3 length: 14 amino acids. Trimming pared 5 bases from V and 1 base from J, leaving 8 bases between.

The rearrangement links TRBV6-2 or TRBV6-3 to TRBJ1-5, with 7 bases that match TRBD1. Trimming cost V 7 bases and J 13 bases; bases outside gene matches: 7. The CDR3 loop spans 11 amino acids. Germline loops: CDR1 MNHEY, CDR2 SVGEGT. The CDR3 loop is CASNSGQVQHF. The CDR3 nucleotides are TGTGCCAGCAATTCCGGACAGGTGCAGCATTTT.

The rearrangement links TRBV7-2 to TRBJ1-1; possible D gene TRBD1, 5 bases. CDR3 length equals 15 residues. Looked up from germline, CDR1 is SGHTA and CDR2 is FQGNSA. Deletions cut 4 bases from V and 2 bases from J, with 14 bases between. The CDR3 nucleotides read TGTGCCAGCAGCTCCGATTGGACACAAAACACTGAAGCTTTCTTT. Translating it yields CASSSDWTQNTEAFF. The whole variable domain, remainder taken from reference TRBV7-2 and TRBJ1-1, is GAGVSQSPSNKVTEKGKDVELRCDPISGHTALYWYRQSLGQGLEFLIYFQGNSAPDKSGLPSDRFSAERTGGSVSTLTIQRTQQEDSAVYLCASSSDWTQNTEAFFGQGTRLTVV.

This chain links TRBV7-2 with TRBJ1-4; a weak D match, TRBD1 (5 bases). CDR3 size: 15 residues. Germline assignment: CDR1 SGHTA and CDR2 FQGNSA. V shed 5 bases and J shed 8 bases, with 18 bases lying between them. This CDR3 reads CASSTWQGEIEKLFF. DNA of the CDR3: TGTGCCAGCAGCACATGGCAGGGCGAGATAGAAAAACTGTTTTTT.

The genes are TRBV28 and TRBJ2-1, with 9 bases matching TRBD1. From germline, CDR1 is MDHEN and CDR2 SYDVKM. V was pared by 9 bases and J by 9 bases, with 9 bases of the junction left unmatched. This CDR3 comprises 13 residues. The CDR3 loop reads CASAHRGRGEQFF. The CDR3 nucleotides read TGTGCCAGTGCACACAGGGGGCGGGGTGAGCAGTTCTTC.

This clonotype was observed a few times. The rearrangement links TRBV6-2 or TRBV6-3 to TRBJ1-1, with no clear D. The V gene lost 5 bases and the J gene lost 0 bases, with 13 bases spanning the gap. The CDR3 runs to 15 residues. Germline V gene data show CDR1 as MNHEY and CDR2 as SVGEGT. The CDR3 DNA follows: TGTGCCAGCAGTCAGAAGCCCAACTTGAACACTGAAGCTTTCTTT. Encoded protein: CASSQKPNLNTEAFF.

A few counts support this clonotype. The chain carries TRBV12-3 or TRBV12-4 and TRBJ1-2, with D possibly TRBD1 on 5 matching bases. The germline V and J ends were trimmed by 5 bases and 2 bases, with 15 bases remaining between them. The CDR3 contains 15 residues. For the CDR3, the DNA is TGTGCCAGCAGTGACCACCAGGGCCTGAACTATGGCTACACCTTC. Translation: CASSDHQGLNYGYTF.

This chain links TRBV4-1 with TRBJ2-7; 7 positions agree with TRBD2. With 3 bases clipped from V and 5 bases from J, the junction kept 4 bases outside the gene matches. Germline V lookup: CDR1 MGHRA, CDR2 YSYEKL. The CDR3 has 13 residues. The CDR3 nucleotides are TGCGCCAGCAGCCAGCGGGAGATCCACGAGCAGTACTTC. Translation gives CASSQREIHEQYF.

This sequence joins TRBV7-6 and TRBJ1-1; TRBD1 agrees at 7 bases. V gave up 5 bases and J gave up 5 bases; unmatched junction bases: 5. The germline V gene has CDR1 SGHVS and CDR2 FNYEAQ. This CDR3 contains 13 residues. The CDR3 DNA reads TGTGCCAGCAGCCGGGAACAGGGGACTGAAGCTTTCTTT. This codes for CASSREQGTEAFF.

The chain recombines TRBV7-2 with TRBJ1-2; TRBD1 is a possible D gene (6 bases). The germline gives CDR1 SGHTA, CDR2 FQGNSA. V dropped 5 bases and J dropped 5 bases, with 18 bases sitting between them. CDR3 size: 15 residues. DNA for the CDR3: TGTGCCAGCAGCCCTCTCGACAGGCCCGGTTATGGCTACACCTTC. This encodes CASSPLDRPGYGYTF.

The table lists this clonotype with a few counts. The chain employs TRBV10-2 and TRBJ2-7, with D possibly being TRBD2 (5 bases). V lost 7 bases and J 2 bases, leaving 9 bases between the germline ends. The germline V gene has CDR1 WSHSY and CDR2 SAAADI. There are 12 residues in the CDR3. The CDR3 region has the DNA TGCGCCAGCATGGACTTCGCCTACGAGCAGTACTTC. Amino acid sequence: CASMDFAYEQYF.

This chain connects TRBV7-9 to TRBJ1-2, with D possibly being TRBD1 (5 bases). CDR3 length: 18 amino acids. V shed 5 bases and J shed 3 bases, with 25 bases lying between them. The germline V gene encodes CDR1 SEHNR and CDR2 FQNEAQ (reference sequence). CDR3 sequence reads: CASSHDTARPGLDYGYTF. CDR3 in DNA: TGTGCCAGCAGCCATGATACGGCAAGACCAGGGTTGGACTATGGCTACACCTTC.

This sequence joins TRBV7-9 and TRBJ2-3; perhaps TRBD2 as D (5 bases). CDR1 SEHNR and CDR2 FQNEAQ come from the germline V gene (reference sequence). CDR3 length: 16 amino acids. Trimming cost V 3 bases and J 6 bases, with 19 bases left between them. In DNA form, the CDR3 reads TGTGCCAGCAGCTTTCCTGAAGCGGTGCCCCGGGATACGCAGTATTTT. This gives the protein CASSFPEAVPRDTQYF.